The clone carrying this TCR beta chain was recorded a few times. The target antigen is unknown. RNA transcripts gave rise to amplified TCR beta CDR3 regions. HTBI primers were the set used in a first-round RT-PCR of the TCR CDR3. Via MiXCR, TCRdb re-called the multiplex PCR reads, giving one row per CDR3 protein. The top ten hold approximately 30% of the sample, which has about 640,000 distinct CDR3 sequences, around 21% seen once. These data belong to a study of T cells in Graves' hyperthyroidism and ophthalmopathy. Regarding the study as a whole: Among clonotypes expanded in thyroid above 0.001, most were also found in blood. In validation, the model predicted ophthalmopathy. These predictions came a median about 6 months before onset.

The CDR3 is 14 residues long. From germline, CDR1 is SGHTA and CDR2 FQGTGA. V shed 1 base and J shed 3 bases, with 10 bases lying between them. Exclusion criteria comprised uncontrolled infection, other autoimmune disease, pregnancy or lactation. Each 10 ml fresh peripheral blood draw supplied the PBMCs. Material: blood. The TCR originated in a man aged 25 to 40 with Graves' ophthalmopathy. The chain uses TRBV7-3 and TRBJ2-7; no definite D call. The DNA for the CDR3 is TGTGCCAGCAGCTTAAGTGGGTGGTTCTACGAGCAGTACTTC. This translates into CASSLSGWFYEQYF.